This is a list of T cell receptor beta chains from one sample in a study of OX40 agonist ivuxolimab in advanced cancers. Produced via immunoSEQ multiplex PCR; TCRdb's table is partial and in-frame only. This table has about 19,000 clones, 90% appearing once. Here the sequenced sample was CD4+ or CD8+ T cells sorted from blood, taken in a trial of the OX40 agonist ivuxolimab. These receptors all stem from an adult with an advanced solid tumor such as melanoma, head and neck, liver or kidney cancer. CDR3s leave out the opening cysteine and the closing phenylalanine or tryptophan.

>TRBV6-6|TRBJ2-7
ASGNLEQY
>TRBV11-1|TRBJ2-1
ASSLGPQGAYNEQF
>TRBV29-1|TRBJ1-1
SVEHGVGTEAF
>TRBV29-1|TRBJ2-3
SVLSDTQY
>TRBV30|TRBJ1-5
AWSPQTGSNQPQH
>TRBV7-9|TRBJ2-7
ASSLVTGTYEQY
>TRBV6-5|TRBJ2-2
ASSYGAGGTGELF
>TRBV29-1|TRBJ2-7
SVRPGGYEQY
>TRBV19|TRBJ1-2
ASSIPTGGHYGYT
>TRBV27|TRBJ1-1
ASSPGTGGTEAF